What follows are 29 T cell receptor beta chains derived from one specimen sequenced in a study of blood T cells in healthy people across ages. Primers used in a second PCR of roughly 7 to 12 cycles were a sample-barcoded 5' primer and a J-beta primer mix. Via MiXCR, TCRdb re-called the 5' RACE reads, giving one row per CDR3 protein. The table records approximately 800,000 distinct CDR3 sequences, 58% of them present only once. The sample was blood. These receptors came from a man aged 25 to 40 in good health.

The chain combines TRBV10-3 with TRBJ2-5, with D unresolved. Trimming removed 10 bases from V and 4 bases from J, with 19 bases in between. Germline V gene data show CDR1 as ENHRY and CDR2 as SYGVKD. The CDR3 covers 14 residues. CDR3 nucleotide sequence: TGTGCCACCGCCCCTCGGCCCGCAGGAGAGACCCAGTACTTC. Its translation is CATAPRPAGETQYF.

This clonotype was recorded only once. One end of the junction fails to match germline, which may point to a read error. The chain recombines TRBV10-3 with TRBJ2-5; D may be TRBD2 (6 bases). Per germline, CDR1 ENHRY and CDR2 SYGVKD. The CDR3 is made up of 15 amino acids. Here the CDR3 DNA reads TGTGCCATCTGTGAGTCCCTACAGGCTCCGGGGGAGCAGTACTTC. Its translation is CAICESLQAPGEQYF.

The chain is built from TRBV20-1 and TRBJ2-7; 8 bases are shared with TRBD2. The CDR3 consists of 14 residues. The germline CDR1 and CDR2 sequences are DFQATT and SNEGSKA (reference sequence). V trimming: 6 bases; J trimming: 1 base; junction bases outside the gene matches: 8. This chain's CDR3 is CSALGTRASYEQYF. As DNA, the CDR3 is TGCAGTGCGCTCGGGACTAGGGCGTCCTACGAGCAGTACTTC.

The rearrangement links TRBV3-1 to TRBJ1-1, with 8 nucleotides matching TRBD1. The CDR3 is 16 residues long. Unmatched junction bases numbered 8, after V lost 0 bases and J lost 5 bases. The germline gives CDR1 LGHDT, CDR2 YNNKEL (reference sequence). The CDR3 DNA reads TGTGCCAGCAGCCAAGATCCGGCACAGGGGGGGACTGAAGCTTTCTTT. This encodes CASSQDPAQGGTEAFF.

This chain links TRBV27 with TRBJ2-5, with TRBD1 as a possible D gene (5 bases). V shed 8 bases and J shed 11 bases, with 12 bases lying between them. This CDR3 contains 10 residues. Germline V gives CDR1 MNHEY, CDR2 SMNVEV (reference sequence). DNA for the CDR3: TGTGCCAGCGGTGACAGCCGGCAGTACTTC. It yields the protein CASGDSRQYF.

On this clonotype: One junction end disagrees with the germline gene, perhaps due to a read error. Written as DNA, the CDR3 is TGTGCTAGCAGCTTTTTCCGGGGGGCTTGGACTAGCGGATCTCCGAGGGATGAGCAGTTCTTC. Protein sequence: CASSFFRGAWTSGSPRDEQFF. The chain combines TRBV7-7 with TRBJ2-1, with TRBD2 matching over 10 bases. Germline V gene data show CDR1 as SSHAT and CDR2 as FNYEAQ (reference sequence). The CDR3 runs 21 residues. The complete variable domain, with remaining parts taken from reference TRBV7-7 and TRBJ2-1, reads GAGVSQSPRYKVTKRGQDVTLRCDPISSHATLYWYQQALGQGPEFLTYFNYEAQPDKSGLPSDRFSAERPEGSISTLTIQRTEQRDSAMYRCASSFFRGAWTSGSPRDEQFFGPGTRLTVL.

CDR3 nucleotides: TGTGCCAGCAGCTTAGAGCAGAGGGGTGCTTTCTTT. Its protein is CASSLEQRGAFF. The chain has TRBV7-9 and TRBJ1-1; tentatively, D is TRBD1 (5 bases). Between the trimmed V and J ends, which lost 1 base and 11 bases, there was a span of 11 bases. CDR3 length: 12 residues. Germline-derived CDR1 and CDR2 are SEHNR and FQNEAQ (reference sequence).

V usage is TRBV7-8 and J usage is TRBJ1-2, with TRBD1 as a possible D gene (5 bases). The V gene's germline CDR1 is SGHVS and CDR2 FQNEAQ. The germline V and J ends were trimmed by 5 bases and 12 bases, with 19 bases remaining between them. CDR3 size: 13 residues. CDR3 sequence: CASSVGAREFNTF. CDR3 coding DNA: TGTGCCAGCAGCGTAGGGGCAAGGGAGTTTAACACCTTC. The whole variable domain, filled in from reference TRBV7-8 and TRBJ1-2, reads GAGVSQSPRYKVAKRGQDVALRCDPISGHVSLFWYQQALGQGPEFLTYFQNEAQLDKSGLPSDRFFAERPEGSVSTLKIQRTQQEDSAVYLCASSVGAREFNTFGSGTRLTVV.

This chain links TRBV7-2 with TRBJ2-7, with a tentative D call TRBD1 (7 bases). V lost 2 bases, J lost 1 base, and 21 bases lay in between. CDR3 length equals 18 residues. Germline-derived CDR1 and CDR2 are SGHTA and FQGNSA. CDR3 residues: CASSLIPRGQGVSYEQYF. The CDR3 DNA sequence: TGTGCCAGCAGCTTAATTCCCCGGGGGCAGGGGGTATCCTACGAGCAGTACTTC.

The CDR3 bases are TGTGCCTCGGGCTGGACAGAGAGCACAGATACGCAGTATTTT. Protein product: CASGWTESTDTQYF. This rearrangement joins TRBV10-3 to TRBJ2-3; D may be TRBD1 (6 bases). This CDR3 region has 14 residues. The germline V and J ends were trimmed by 11 bases and 0 bases, with 15 bases remaining between them. CDR1 is ENHRY, CDR2 SYGVKD, per germline.

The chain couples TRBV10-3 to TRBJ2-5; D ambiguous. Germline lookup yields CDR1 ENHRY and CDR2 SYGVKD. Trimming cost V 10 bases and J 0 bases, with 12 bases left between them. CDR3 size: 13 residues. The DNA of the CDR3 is TGTGCCACCAGCCCATGGGACCAAGAGACCCAGTACTTC. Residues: CATSPWDQETQYF.

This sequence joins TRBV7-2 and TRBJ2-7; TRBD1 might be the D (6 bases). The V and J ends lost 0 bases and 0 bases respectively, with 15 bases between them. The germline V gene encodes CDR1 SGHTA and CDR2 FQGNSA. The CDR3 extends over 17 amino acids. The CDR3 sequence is CASSLAWGQGGSYEQYF. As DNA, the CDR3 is TGTGCCAGCAGCTTAGCATGGGGGCAAGGGGGCTCCTACGAGCAGTACTTC.

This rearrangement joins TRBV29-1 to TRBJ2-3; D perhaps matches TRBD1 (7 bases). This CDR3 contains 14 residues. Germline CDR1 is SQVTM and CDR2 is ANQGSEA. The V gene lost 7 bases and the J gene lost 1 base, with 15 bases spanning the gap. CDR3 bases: TGCAGCGCCACTGGAGGGGGCGGCACAGATACGCAGTATTTT. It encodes CSATGGGGTDTQYF.

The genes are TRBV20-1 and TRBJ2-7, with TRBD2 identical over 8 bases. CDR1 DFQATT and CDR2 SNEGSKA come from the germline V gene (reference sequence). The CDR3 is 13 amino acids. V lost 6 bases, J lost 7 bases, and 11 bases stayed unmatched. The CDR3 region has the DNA TGCAGTGCCCCCAGCGGGAGCGGCGGTGAGCAGTACTTC. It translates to CSAPSGSGGEQYF.

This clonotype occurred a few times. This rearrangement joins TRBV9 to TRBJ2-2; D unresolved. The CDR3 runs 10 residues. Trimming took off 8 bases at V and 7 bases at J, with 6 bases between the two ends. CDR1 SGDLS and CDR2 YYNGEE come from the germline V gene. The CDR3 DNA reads TGTGCCAGTTTTCACGGGGAGCTGTTTTTT. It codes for CASFHGELFF.

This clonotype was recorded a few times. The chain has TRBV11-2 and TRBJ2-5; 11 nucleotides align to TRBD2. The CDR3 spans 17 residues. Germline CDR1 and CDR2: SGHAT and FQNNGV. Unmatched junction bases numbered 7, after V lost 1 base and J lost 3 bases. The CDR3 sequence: CASSLGLTSGRKETQYF. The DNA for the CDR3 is TGTGCCAGCAGCTTAGGCCTAACTAGCGGGAGAAAAGAGACCCAGTACTTC.

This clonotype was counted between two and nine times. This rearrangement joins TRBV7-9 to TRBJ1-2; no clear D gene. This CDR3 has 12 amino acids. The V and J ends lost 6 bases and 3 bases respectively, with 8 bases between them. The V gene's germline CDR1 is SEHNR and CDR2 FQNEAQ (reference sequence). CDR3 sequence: CASSGVDYGYTF. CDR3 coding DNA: TGTGCCAGCAGTGGGGTCGACTATGGCTACACCTTC.

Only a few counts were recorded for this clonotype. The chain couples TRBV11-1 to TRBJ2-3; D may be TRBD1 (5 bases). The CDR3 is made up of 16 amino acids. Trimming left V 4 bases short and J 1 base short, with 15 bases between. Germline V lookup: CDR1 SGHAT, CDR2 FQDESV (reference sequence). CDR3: CASSSIGVSGTDTQYF. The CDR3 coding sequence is TGTGCCAGCAGCTCCATAGGGGTAAGCGGCACAGATACGCAGTATTTT.

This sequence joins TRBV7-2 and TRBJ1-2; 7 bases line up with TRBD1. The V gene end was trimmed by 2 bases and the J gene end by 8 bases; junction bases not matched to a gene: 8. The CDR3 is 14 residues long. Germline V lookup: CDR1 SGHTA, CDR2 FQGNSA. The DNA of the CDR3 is TGTGCCAGCAGCTTAACTGCACAGGGGTGCGGCTACACCTTC. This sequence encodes CASSLTAQGCGYTF.

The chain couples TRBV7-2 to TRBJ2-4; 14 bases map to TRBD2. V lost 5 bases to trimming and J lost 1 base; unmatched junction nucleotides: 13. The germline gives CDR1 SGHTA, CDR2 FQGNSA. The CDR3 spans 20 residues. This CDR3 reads CASSQGLAGVYGWAKNIQYF. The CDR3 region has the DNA TGTGCCAGCAGCCAGGGACTAGCGGGAGTTTACGGATGGGCCAAAAACATTCAGTACTTC.

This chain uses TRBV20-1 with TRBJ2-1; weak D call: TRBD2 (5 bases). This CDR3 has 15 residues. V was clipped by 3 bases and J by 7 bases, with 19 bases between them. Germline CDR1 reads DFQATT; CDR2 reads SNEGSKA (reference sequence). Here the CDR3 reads CSASSADVRGNEQFF. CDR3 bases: TGCAGTGCTAGTTCAGCCGATGTAAGAGGGAATGAGCAGTTCTTC.

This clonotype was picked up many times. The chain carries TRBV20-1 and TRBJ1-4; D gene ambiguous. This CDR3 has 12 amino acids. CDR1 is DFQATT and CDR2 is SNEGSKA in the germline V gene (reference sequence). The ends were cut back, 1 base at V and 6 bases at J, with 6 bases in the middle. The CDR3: CSARVMDEKLFF. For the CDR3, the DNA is TGCAGTGCTAGAGTTATGGATGAAAAACTGTTTTTT.

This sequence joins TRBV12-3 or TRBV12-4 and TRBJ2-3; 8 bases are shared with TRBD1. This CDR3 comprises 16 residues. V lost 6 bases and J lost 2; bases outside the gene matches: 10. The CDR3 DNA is TGTGCCAGCAGCCAGACAGGGGCCCCACCCACAGATACGCAGTATTTT. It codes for CASSQTGAPPTDTQYF.

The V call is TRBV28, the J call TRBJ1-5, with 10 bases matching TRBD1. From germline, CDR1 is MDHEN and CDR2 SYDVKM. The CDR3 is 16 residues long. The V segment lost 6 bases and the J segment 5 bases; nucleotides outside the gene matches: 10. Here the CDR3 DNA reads TGTGCCAGCAGCAAACCGGGACAGGGGAACGATCAGCCCCAGCATTTT. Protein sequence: CASSKPGQGNDQPQHF.

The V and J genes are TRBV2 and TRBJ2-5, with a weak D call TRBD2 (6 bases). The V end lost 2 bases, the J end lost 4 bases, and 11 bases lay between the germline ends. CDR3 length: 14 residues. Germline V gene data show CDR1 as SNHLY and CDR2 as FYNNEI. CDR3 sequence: CASSEWRAGETQYF. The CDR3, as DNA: TGTGCCAGCAGTGAATGGAGGGCTGGAGAGACCCAGTACTTC.

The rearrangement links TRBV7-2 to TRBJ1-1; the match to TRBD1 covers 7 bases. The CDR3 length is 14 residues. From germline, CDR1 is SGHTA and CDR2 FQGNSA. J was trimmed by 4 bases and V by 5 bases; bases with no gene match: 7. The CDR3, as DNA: TGTGCCAGCAGCAACGACAGGGTCGCCACTGAAGCTTTCTTT. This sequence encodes CASSNDRVATEAFF.

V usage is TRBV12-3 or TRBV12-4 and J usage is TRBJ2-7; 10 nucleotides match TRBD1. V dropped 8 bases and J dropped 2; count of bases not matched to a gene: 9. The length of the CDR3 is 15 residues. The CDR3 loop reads CASSGPGQGPYEQYF. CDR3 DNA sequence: TGTGCCAGCTCGGGCCCGGGACAGGGGCCCTACGAGCAGTACTTC.

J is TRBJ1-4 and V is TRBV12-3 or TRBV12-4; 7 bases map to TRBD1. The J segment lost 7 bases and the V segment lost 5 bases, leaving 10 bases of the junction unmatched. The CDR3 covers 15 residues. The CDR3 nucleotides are TGTGCCAGCAGTCGTACAGGGGCGGTCGGTGAAAAACTGTTTTTT. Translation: CASSRTGAVGEKLFF.

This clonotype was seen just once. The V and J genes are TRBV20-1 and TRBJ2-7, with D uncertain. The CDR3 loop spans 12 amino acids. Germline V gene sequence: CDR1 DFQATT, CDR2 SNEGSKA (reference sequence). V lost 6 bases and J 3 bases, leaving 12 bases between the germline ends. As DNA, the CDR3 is TGCAGTGCCCCAGATGAAAGCTACGAGCAGTACTTC. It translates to CSAPDESYEQYF.